This T cell receptor beta chain is from a study of blood T cell repertoires in COVID-19. Turning to the study itself: Both acute and convalescent COVID-19 samples were obtained from the United States, Italy and Spain. Sources were T cells, B-cell-depleted T cells, or PBMCs; the material itself was cDNA or gDNA.

Some clones are missing from TCRdb's copy, which holds only in-frame ones; the method was immunoSEQ multiplex PCR. Of over 150,000 clones in the sample, roughly 83% are singletons; the top ten hold around 7%. This CDR3 is built from 16 residues. The germline V gene encodes CDR1 MDHEN and CDR2 SYDVKM. After removal of 9 bases from V and 0 bases from J, the junction contained 13 bases not matched to a gene. The specimen sequenced was peripheral blood. This chain uses TRBV28 with TRBJ2-7; 8 positions agree with TRBD1. The TCR was taken from a woman aged 40 to 49 with COVID-19, enrolled during active disease. CDR3 nucleotide sequence: TGTGCCAGTTTGCCCTGGGGACAGGCCAGCTCCTACGAGCAGTACTTC. This encodes CASLPWGQASSYEQYF.